This entry lists 7 T cell receptor beta chains sequenced from one sample in a study of T cell repertoires in cytomegalovirus infection. Via MiXCR, TCRdb re-called the reads, giving one row per CDR3 protein. Here the sample spans some 900,000 distinct CDR3 sequences, about 31% being singletons. Their antigen targets remain unknown. Sequences were derived from cultured CD8+ T cells from PBMCs, sampled from culture after CMV antigen stimulation. These receptors originate from a human donor in good health (CMV status not recorded). Some clones in this sample may be carry-over from other donors' samples.

This chain links TRBV29-1 with TRBJ2-1, with D unclear. Germline CDR1 SQVTM, CDR2 ANQGSEA. Trimming removed 6 bases at V and 0 bases at J, with 6 bases between. The CDR3 sequence is 12 residues long. The CDR3 reads CSVEFSYNEQFF. In DNA form, the CDR3 reads TGCAGCGTGGAGTTCTCCTACAATGAGCAGTTCTTC.

This clonotype was picked up a small number of times. The rearrangement joins TRBV7-9 to TRBJ2-7; 9 bases align to TRBD2. Per the germline V gene, CDR1 is SEHNR and CDR2 is FQNEAQ (reference sequence). This CDR3 is 17 amino acids long. V lost 4 bases to trimming and J lost 2 bases; unmatched junction nucleotides: 12. The CDR3 sequence: CASSSAGGEKWAYEQYV. Here the CDR3 DNA reads TGTGCCAGCAGCTCCGCGGGGGGGGAGAAGTGGGCCTACGAGCAGTACGTC.

The genes are TRBV15 and TRBJ2-2; D gene uncertain. In germline, CDR1 is LNHNV, CDR2 YYDKDF (reference sequence). The CDR3 is 13 amino acids. Trimming left V 4 bases short and J 2 bases short, with 5 bases between. CDR3 in DNA: TGTGCCACCAGCATGGGAAACACCGGGGAGCTGTTTTTT. It is translated as CATSMGNTGELFF.

This clonotype was seen a handful of times. V gene TRBV7-9 combines with J gene TRBJ2-1; maybe TRBD2 (5 bases). Germline values: CDR1 SEHNR, CDR2 FQNEAQ (reference sequence). The CDR3 runs 13 residues. V was pared by 5 bases and J by 7 bases, with 12 bases between. The CDR3 sequence: CASSEAGVNEQFF. In DNA form, the CDR3 reads TGTGCCAGCAGCGAGGCGGGTGTGAATGAGCAGTTCTTC.

The gene calls are TRBV5-4 and TRBJ1-5, with 7 nucleotides matching TRBD1. V lost 2 bases and J lost 3; bases outside the gene matches: 5. Germline V lookup: CDR1 SGHNT, CDR2 YYREEE (reference sequence). This CDR3 has 15 amino acids. CDR3 protein: CASSFQGDSNQPQHF. The CDR3 DNA follows: TGTGCCAGCAGCTTTCAGGGGGACTCCAATCAGCCCCAGCATTTT.

This clonotype has at least ten counts. The chain combines TRBV7-6 with TRBJ2-1; D may be TRBD1 or TRBD2 (5 bases each). The V gene's germline CDR1 is SGHVS and CDR2 FNYEAQ. The CDR3 has 15 residues. V shed 6 bases and J shed 6 bases, with 18 bases lying between them. CDR3 DNA: TGTGCCAGCAGTTTTACCGGGGCCTCCCCCAATGAGCAGTTCTTC. This translates into CASSFTGASPNEQFF.

The chain couples TRBV7-8 to TRBJ2-5; 8 bases line up with TRBD1. This CDR3 comprises 16 residues. The J segment lost 5 bases and the V segment lost 6 bases, leaving 14 bases of the junction unmatched. Germline assignment: CDR1 SGHVS and CDR2 FQNEAQ. The CDR3 region has the DNA TGTGCCAGCAGGCCTACAGGGACAGGCCCTAGGGAGACCCAGTACTTC. Translation: CASRPTGTGPRETQYF.